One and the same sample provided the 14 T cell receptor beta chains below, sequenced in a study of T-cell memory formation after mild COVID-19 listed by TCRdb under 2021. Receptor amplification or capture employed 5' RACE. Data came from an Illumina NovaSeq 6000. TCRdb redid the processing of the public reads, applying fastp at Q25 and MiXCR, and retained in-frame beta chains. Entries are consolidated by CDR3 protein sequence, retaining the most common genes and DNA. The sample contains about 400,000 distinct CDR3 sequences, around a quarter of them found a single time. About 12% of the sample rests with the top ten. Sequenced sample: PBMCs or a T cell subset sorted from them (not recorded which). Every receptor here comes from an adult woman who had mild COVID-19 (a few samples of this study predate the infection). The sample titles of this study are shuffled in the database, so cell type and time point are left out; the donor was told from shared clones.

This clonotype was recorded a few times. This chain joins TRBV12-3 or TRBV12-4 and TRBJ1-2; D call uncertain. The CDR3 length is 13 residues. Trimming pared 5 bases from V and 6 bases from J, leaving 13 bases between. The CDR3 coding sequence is TGTGCCAGCAGTCCGGGAGGGTGGGATGGCTACACCTTC. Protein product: CASSPGGWDGYTF.

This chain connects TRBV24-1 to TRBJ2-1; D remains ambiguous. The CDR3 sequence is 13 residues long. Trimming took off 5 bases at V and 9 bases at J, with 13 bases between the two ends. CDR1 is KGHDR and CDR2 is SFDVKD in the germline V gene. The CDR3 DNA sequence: TGTGCCACCAGTGGGTTTAGTTTCAGTGAGCAGTTCTTC. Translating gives CATSGFSFSEQFF.

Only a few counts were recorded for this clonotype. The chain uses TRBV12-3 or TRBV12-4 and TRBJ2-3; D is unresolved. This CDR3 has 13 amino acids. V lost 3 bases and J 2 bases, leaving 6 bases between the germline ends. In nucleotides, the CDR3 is TGTGCCAGCAGTTTGCGGCACACAGATACGCAGTATTTT. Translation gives CASSLRHTDTQYF.

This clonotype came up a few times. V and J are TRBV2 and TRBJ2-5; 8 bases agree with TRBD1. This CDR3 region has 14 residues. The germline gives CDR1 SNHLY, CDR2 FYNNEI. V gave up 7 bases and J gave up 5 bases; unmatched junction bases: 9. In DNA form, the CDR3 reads TGTGCCAGCAACATACCCAGGACAGGGGAGACCCAGTACTTC. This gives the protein CASNIPRTGETQYF.

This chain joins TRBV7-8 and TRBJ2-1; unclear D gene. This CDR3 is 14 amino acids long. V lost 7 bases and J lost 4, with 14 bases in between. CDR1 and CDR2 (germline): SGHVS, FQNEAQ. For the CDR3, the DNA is TGTGCCAGCACCTTCTCTGGAGTTTACAATGAGCAGTTCTTC. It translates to CASTFSGVYNEQFF.

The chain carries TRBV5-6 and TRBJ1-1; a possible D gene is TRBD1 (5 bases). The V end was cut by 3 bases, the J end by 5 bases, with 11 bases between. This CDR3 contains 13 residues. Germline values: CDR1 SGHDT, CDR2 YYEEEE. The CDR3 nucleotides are TGTGCCAGCAGCTGGGGGGAGAGGACTGAAGCTTTCTTT. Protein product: CASSWGERTEAFF.

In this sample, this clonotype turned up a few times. The CDR3 DNA sequence: TGTGCCACCAGTGATTCGACAGGGGCGAGATACAATGAGCAGTTCTTC. Its protein product is CATSDSTGARYNEQFF. V usage is TRBV24-1 and J usage is TRBJ2-1, with 8 nucleotides matching TRBD1. This CDR3 is built from 16 residues. In germline, CDR1 is KGHDR, CDR2 SFDVKD. V lost 2 bases, J lost 4 bases, and 6 bases stayed unmatched.

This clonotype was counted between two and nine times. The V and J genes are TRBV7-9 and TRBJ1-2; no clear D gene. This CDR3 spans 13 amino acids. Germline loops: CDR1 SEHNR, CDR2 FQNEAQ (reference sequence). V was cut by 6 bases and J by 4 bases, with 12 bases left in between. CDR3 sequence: CASRQTGTYGYTF. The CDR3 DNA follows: TGTGCCAGCAGGCAGACCGGAACCTATGGCTACACCTTC. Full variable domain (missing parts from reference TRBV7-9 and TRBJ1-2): DTGVSQNPRHKITKRGQNVTFRCDPISEHNRLYWYRQTLGQGPEFLTYFQNEAQLEKSRLLSDRFSAERPKGSFSTLEIQRTEQGDSAMYLCASRQTGTYGYTFGSGTRLTVV.

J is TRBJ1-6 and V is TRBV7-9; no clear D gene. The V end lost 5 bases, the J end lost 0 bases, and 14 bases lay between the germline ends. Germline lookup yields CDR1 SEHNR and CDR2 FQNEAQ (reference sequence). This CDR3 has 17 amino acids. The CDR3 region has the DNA TGTGCCAGCAGCCCTCTGGTCCCGAGCTCCTATAATTCACCCCTCCACTTT. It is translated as CASSPLVPSSYNSPLHF.

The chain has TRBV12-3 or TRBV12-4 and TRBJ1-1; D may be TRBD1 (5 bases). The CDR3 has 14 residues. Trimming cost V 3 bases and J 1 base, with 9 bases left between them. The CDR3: CASSFAGTNTEAFF. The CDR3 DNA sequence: TGTGCCAGCAGTTTCGCAGGGACGAACACTGAAGCTTTCTTT.

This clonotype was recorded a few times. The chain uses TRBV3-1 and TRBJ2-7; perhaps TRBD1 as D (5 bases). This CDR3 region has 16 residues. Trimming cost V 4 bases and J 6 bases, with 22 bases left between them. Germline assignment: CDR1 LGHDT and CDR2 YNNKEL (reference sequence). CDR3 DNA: TGTGCCAGCAGCCGGGGCGGCCACTTAAGGCATATCGAGCAGTACTTC. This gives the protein CASSRGGHLRHIEQYF.

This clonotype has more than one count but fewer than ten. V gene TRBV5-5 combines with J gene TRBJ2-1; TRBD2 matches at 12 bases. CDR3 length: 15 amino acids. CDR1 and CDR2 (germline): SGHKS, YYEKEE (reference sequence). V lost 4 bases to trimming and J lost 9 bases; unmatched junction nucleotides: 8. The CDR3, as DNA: TGTGCCAGCAGCAGACTAGCGGGGGCCGGGGGTGAGCAGTTCTTC. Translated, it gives CASSRLAGAGGEQFF.

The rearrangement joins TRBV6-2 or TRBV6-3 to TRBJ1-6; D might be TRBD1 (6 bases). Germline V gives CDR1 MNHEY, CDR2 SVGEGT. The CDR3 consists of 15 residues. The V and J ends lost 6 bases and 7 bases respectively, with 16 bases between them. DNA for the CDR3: TGTGCCAGCAGCCTTTGGGACATCTCGAATTCACCCCTCCACTTT. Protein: CASSLWDISNSPLHF.

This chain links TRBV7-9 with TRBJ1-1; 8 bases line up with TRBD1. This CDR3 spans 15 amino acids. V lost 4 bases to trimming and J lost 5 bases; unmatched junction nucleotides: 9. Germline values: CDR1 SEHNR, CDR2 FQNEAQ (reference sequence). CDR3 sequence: CASSSPQGARTEAFF. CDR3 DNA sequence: TGTGCCAGCAGCTCACCGCAGGGGGCTCGGACTGAAGCTTTCTTT.